The 4 T cell receptor beta chains given below trace back to one sample, sequenced in a study of PD-1 blockade in classical Hodgkin lymphoma. Time point specified: cycle 4 day 1 (C4D1), after less than 7 weeks of nivolumab. Relapse after autologous stem cell transplantation occurred in every patient, and brentuximab vedotin exposure varied. Thawed PBMCs yielded CD4+ T cells through magnetic negative selection. The repertoire was sequenced with immunoSEQ multiplex PCR; TCRdb's copy has only in-frame clones and lacks some. The data show around 28,000 clones, roughly four fifths seen once. The sequenced sample was CD4+ T cells from blood, obtained before the fourth cycle of nivolumab. The receptors originated from a human donor with classical Hodgkin lymphoma.

This chain connects TRBV18 to TRBJ1-6; weak D call: TRBD1 (6 bases). V was pared by 3 bases and J by 5 bases, with 14 bases between. This CDR3 comprises 16 residues. CDR1 is KGHSH and CDR2 is LQKENI in the germline V gene. CDR3 in amino acids: CASSPRPGENNSPLHF. DNA of the CDR3: TGTGCCAGCTCACCGCGGCCAGGGGAAAATAATTCACCCCTCCACTTT. Full variable domain (remainder filled in from reference TRBV18 and TRBJ1-6): NAGVMQNPRHLVRRRGQEARLRCSPMKGHSHVYWYRQLPEEGLKFMVYLQKENIIDESGMPKERFSAEFPKEGPSILRIQQVVRGDSAAYFCASSPRPGENNSPLHFGNGTRLTVT.

A note on this clone: An end of the junction differs from the germline gene, which may be a read error. The V gene is TRBV11-2, the J gene TRBJ2-7; D call uncertain. The germline gives CDR1 SGHAT, CDR2 FQNNGV. CDR3 size: 15 residues. The CDR3 reads CASSLDWQVSHEQYF. In nucleotides, the CDR3 is TGTGCCAGCAGCTTAGATTGGCAGGTCTCCCACGAGCAGTACTTC.

The chain has TRBV30 and TRBJ2-3; D is uncertain. The V and J ends lost 3 bases and 2 bases respectively, with 9 bases between them. In germline, CDR1 is GTSNPN, CDR2 SVGIG (reference sequence). CDR3 length equals 13 residues. The CDR3 loop is CAWRWASTDTQYF. For the CDR3, the DNA is TGTGCCTGGAGATGGGCTTCCACAGATACGCAGTATTTT.

V gene TRBV5-1 combines with J gene TRBJ1-1, with TRBD1 as a possible D gene (6 bases). V dropped 2 bases and J dropped 1 base, with 12 bases sitting between them. This CDR3 has 15 residues. Germline V gene lookup returns CDR1 SGHRS and CDR2 YFSETQ. The CDR3 nucleotides are TGCGCCAGCAGCTTCCCCGGAGGGGGGAACACTGAAGCTTTCTTT. This sequence encodes CASSFPGGGNTEAFF. The full variable domain, completed using reference TRBV5-1 and TRBJ1-1, is KAGVTQTPRYLIKTRGQQVTLSCSPISGHRSVSWYQQTPGQGLQFLFEYFSETQRNKGNFPGRFSGRQFSNSRSEMNVSTLELGDSALYLCASSFPGGGNTEAFFGQGTRLTVV.